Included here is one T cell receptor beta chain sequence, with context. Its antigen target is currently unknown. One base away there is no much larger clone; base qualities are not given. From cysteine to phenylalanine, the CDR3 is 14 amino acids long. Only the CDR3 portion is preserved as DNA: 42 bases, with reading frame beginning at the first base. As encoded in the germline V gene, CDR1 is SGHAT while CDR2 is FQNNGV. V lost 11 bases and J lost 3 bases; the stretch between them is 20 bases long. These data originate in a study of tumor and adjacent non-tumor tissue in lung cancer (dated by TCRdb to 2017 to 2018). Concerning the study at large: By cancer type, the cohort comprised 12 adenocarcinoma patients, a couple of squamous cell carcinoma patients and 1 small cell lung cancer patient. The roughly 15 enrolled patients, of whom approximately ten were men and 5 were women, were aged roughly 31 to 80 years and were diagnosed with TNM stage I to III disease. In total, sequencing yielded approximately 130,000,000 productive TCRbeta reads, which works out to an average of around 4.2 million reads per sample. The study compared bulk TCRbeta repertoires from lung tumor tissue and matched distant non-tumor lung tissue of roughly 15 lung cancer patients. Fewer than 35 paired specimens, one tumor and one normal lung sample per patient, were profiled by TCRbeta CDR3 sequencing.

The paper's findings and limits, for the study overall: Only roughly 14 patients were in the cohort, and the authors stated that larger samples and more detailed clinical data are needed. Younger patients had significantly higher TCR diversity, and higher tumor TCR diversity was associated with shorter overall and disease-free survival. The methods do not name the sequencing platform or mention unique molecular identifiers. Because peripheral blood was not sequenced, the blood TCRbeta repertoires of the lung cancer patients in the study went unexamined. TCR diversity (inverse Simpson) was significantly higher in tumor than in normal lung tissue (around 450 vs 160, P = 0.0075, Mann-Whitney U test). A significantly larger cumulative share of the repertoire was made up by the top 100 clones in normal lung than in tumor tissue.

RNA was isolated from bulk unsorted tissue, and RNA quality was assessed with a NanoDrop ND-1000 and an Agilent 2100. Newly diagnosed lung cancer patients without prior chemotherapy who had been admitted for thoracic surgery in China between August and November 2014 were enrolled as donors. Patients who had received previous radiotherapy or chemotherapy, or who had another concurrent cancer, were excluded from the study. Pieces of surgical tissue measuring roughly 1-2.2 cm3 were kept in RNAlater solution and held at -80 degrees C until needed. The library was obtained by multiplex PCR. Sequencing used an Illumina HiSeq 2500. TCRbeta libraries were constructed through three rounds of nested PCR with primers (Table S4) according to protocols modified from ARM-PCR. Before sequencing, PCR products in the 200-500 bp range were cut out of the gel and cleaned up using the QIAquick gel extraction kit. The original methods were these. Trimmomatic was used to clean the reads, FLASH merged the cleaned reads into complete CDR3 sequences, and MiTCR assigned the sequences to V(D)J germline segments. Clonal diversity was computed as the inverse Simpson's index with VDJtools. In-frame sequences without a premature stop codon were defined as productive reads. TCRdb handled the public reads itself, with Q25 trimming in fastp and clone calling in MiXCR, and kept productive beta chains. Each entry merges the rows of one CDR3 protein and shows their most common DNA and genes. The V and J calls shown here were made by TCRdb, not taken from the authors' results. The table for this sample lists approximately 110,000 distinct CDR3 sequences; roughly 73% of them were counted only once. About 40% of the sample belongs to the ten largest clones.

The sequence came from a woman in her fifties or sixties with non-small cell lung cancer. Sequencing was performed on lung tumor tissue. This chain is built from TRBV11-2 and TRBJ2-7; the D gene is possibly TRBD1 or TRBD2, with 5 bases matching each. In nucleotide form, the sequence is TGTGCCTGCAACTACCGGGATAGGGGCTACGAGCAGTACTTC. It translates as CACNYRDRGYEQYF.